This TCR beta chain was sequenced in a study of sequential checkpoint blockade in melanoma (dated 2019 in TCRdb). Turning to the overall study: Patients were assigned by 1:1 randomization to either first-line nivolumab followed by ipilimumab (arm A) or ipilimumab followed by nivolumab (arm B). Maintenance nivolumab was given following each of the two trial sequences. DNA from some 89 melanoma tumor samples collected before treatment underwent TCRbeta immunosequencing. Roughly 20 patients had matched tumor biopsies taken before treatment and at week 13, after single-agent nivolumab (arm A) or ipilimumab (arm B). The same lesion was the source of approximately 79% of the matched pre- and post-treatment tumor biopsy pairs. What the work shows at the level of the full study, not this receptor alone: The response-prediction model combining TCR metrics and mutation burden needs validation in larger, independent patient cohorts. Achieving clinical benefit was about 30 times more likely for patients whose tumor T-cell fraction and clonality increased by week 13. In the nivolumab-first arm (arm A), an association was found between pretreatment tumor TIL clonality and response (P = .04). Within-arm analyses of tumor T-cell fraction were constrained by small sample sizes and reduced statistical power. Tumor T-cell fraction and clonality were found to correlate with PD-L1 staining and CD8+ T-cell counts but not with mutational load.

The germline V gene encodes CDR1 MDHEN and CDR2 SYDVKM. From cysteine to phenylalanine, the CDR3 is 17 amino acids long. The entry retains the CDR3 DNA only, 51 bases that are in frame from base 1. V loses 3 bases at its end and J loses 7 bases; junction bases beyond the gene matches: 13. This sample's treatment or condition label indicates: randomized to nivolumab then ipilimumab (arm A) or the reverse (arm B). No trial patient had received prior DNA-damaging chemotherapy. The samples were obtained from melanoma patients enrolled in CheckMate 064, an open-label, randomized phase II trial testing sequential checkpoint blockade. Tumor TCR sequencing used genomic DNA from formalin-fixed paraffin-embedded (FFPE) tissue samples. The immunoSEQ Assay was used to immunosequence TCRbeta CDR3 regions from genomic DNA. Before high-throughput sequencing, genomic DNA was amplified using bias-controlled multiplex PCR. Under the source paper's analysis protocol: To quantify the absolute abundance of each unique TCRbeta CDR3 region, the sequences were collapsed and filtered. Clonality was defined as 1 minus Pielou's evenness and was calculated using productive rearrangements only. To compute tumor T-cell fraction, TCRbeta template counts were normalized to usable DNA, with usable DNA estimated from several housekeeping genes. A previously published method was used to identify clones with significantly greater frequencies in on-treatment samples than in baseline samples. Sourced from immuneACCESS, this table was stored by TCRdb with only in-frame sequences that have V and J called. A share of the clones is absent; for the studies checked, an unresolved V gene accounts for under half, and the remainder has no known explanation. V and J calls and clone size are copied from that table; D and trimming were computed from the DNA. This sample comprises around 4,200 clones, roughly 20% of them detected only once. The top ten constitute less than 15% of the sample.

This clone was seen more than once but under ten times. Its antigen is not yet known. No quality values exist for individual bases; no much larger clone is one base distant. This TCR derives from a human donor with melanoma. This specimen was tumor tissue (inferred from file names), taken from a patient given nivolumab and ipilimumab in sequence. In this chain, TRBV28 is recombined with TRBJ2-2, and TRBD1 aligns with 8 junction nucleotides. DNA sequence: TGTGCCAGCAGTTTCCGGGGACAGGAGCTCACGAACGGGGAGCTGTTTTTT. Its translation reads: CASSFRGQELTNGELFF.